This is a list of T cell receptor beta chains from one sample in a study of blood T cell repertoires in COVID-19. Sequencing was performed with immunoSEQ multiplex PCR; in TCRdb, only in-frame clones are kept and a portion is missing. Among fewer than 70,000 clones, less than 90% were seen once, and the ten largest hold over 2.5%. Sequenced sample: peripheral blood. These receptors were obtained from a man older than 75 with acute or convalescent COVID-19. The CDR3 runs from the conserved cysteine through the conserved F or W. Each record gives: J gene, V gene, CDR3 protein.

j_call: TRBJ2-1
v_call: TRBV30
cdr3_aa: CAWSGRAINYNEQFF

j_call: TRBJ2-2
v_call: TRBV6-5
cdr3_aa: CASKTSGAPGELFF

j_call: TRBJ1-3
v_call: TRBV9
cdr3_aa: CASSVGDRGRNTIYF

j_call: TRBJ2-1
v_call: TRBV7-9
cdr3_aa: CASSRSGVSYNEQFF

j_call: TRBJ1-5
v_call: TRBV7-9
cdr3_aa: CASSPGQGSNQPQHF

j_call: TRBJ1-1
v_call: TRBV9
cdr3_aa: CASSVVGGQNTEAFF

j_call: TRBJ1-3
v_call: TRBV18
cdr3_aa: CASSPAGAPGNTIYF

j_call: TRBJ1-5
v_call: TRBV24-1
cdr3_aa: CATMGQGESQPQHF

j_call: TRBJ1-1
v_call: TRBV6-5
cdr3_aa: CASSYWAQGNTEAFF

j_call: TRBJ2-3
v_call: TRBV4-3
cdr3_aa: CASSQGGYHTDTQYF

j_call: TRBJ2-7
v_call: TRBV2
cdr3_aa: CASRADAAGEQYF

j_call: TRBJ1-6
v_call: TRBV18
cdr3_aa: CASSPPSAGTYSPLHF

j_call: TRBJ1-2
v_call: TRBV6-2/TRBV6-3
cdr3_aa: CASSYSNYYGYTF

j_call: TRBJ1-1
v_call: TRBV7-2
cdr3_aa: CASSLSGGNTEAFF

j_call: TRBJ2-5
v_call: TRBV9
cdr3_aa: CASSWGQGQETQYF

j_call: TRBJ2-5
v_call: TRBV27
cdr3_aa: CASSLSRRGTQYF

j_call: TRBJ1-6
v_call: TRBV11-2
cdr3_aa: CASRRDMYNSPLHF

j_call: TRBJ1-6
v_call: TRBV2
cdr3_aa: CASSTQLVFRSAFPPLHF

j_call: TRBJ2-3
v_call: TRBV5-8
cdr3_aa: CASSVGLAGTDTQYF

j_call: TRBJ2-5
v_call: TRBV24-1
cdr3_aa: CATSDPGQALETQYF

j_call: TRBJ2-7
v_call: TRBV24-1
cdr3_aa: CATSDPSSSYEQYF

j_call: TRBJ2-7
v_call: TRBV19
cdr3_aa: CASRGQSYEQYF

j_call: TRBJ2-1
v_call: TRBV5-1
cdr3_aa: CASSFDGRPNEQFF

j_call: TRBJ1-1
v_call: TRBV11-2
cdr3_aa: CASSFEGVVNTEAFF

j_call: TRBJ1-5
v_call: TRBV24-1
cdr3_aa: CATSAPGQGEQPQHF

j_call: TRBJ1-2
v_call: TRBV5-1
cdr3_aa: CASTPGQEGYGYTF

j_call: TRBJ1-2
v_call: TRBV24-1
cdr3_aa: CATSDGAPIYGYTF

j_call: TRBJ1-2
v_call: TRBV27
cdr3_aa: CASSVPGQGVGGYTF

j_call: TRBJ2-5
v_call: TRBV7-2
cdr3_aa: CTSSLQGNGETQYF

j_call: TRBJ2-1
v_call: TRBV18
cdr3_aa: CASSGQRNEQFF

j_call: TRBJ1-1
v_call: TRBV21-1
cdr3_aa: CASSKASTQGAPEAFF

j_call: TRBJ2-3
v_call: TRBV9
cdr3_aa: CASSPGRTSGSTDTQYF

j_call: TRBJ1-1
v_call: TRBV14
cdr3_aa: CASRKTGVLNTEAFF

j_call: TRBJ2-1
v_call: TRBV29-1
cdr3_aa: CSVGTGLAGSNEQFF

j_call: TRBJ1-2
v_call: TRBV24-1
cdr3_aa: CATSDAGTGYGYTF

j_call: TRBJ2-7
v_call: TRBV7-2
cdr3_aa: CASSLTSGSYEQYF

j_call: TRBJ2-5
v_call: TRBV5-1
cdr3_aa: CASSLPTGGLQETQYF

j_call: TRBJ2-1
v_call: TRBV11-2
cdr3_aa: CASSLVLAGGHEQFF

j_call: TRBJ2-1
v_call: TRBV5-1
cdr3_aa: CASSLFAGNEQFF

j_call: TRBJ2-7
v_call: TRBV20-1
cdr3_aa: CSASPRRSSYEQYF

j_call: TRBJ1-2
v_call: TRBV7-2
cdr3_aa: CASSLSNYGYTF

j_call: TRBJ1-1
v_call: TRBV11-2
cdr3_aa: CASSLATGRNTEAFF

j_call: TRBJ2-2
v_call: TRBV11-3
cdr3_aa: CASSLESGTGELFF

j_call: TRBJ2-7
v_call: TRBV5-1
cdr3_aa: CASSPREATYEQYF

j_call: TRBJ1-1
v_call: TRBV6-5
cdr3_aa: CASSYYTDTRNPEAFF

j_call: TRBJ2-3
v_call: TRBV5-1
cdr3_aa: CASFQQGADTQYF

j_call: TRBJ2-7
v_call: TRBV6-2/TRBV6-3
cdr3_aa: CASSPGGYEQYF